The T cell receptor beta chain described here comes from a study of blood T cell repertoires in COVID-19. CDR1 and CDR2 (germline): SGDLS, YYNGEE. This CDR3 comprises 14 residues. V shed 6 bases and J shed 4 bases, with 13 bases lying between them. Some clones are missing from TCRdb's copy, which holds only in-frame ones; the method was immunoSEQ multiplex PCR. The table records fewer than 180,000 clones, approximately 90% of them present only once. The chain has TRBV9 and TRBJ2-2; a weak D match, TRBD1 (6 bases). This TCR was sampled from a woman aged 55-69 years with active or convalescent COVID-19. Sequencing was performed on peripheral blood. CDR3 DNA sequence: TGTGCCAGCAAAAGGGCCAGGGGCACCGGGGAGCTGTTTTTT. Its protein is CASKRARGTGELFF.